This is a list of T cell receptor beta chains from one sample in a study of blood T cells in healthy people across ages. TCRdb passed the 5' RACE reads through MiXCR, listing each CDR3 protein once. The data show roughly 500,000 distinct CDR3 sequences, about 26% seen once. The sequenced material came from blood. The receptor set was obtained from a woman in her 70s in good health. The CDR3 runs from the conserved cysteine through the conserved F or W. Fields, in order: D gene, J gene, clone size, V gene, CDR3 protein, CDR3 DNA. The D gene is left open where the match is weak. Some rows mark clone size as missing; the rest say once, few, many or name a class of expanded clone.

TRBD2 TRBJ2-1 . TRBV2 CASSEVAGTYNEQFF TGTGCCAGCAGTGAAGTAGCGGGGACCTACAATGAGCAGTTCTTC
. TRBJ2-5 . TRBV24-1 CATTLGWAREQYF TGTGCCACCACCCTAGGGTGGGCTCGGGAGCAGTACTTC
. TRBJ2-7 . TRBV14 CASSQGGFGLEQYF TGTGCCAGCAGCCAAGGGGGTTTCGGGCTCGAGCAGTACTTC
. TRBJ1-1 . TRBV5-1 CASSLGETTFF TGCGCCAGCAGCTTGGGGGAGACAACTTTCTTT
. TRBJ1-1 . TRBV2 CTSSEARRMNTEAFF TGTACCAGCAGTGAAGCTCGCAGAATGAACACTGAAGCTTTCTTT
. TRBJ1-4 . TRBV6-5 CASSYSGSLPEKLFF TGTGCCAGCAGTTACTCGGGCAGTTTGCCGGAAAAACTGTTTTTT
TRBD2 TRBJ2-1 few TRBV5-1 CASSLVGTSGGTYNEQFF TGCGCCAGCAGCTTGGTTGGGACTAGCGGGGGGACCTACAATGAGCAGTTCTTC
. TRBJ2-3 . TRBV3-1 CASSQRRRTDTQYF TGTGCCAGCAGCCAAAGGCGCCGGACAGATACGCAGTATTTT
TRBD2 TRBJ2-5 . TRBV5-1 CASSSLAGGSETQYF TGCGCCAGCAGCTCCCTAGCGGGGGGGTCGGAGACCCAGTACTTC
. TRBJ1-3 . TRBV6-5 CASSYRRSPSGNTIYF TGTGCCAGCAGTTACAGGCGGTCCCCCTCTGGAAACACCATATATTTT
. TRBJ2-5 . TRBV29-1 CSAARAPETQYF TGCAGCGCCGCCCGGGCCCCGGAGACCCAGTACTTC
TRBD2 TRBJ2-2 few TRBV20-1 CSARWLAGGPSTGELFF TGCAGTGCTAGATGGCTAGCGGGGGGGCCGAGCACCGGGGAGCTGTTTTTT
TRBD2 TRBJ2-1 few TRBV24-1 CATSDQGTSGGERNEQFF TGTGCCACCAGTGACCAGGGGACTAGCGGAGGGGAAAGGAATGAGCAGTTCTTC
. TRBJ1-2 . TRBV5-8 CASSLGDGNYGYTF TGTGCCAGCAGCTTGGGGGACGGGAACTATGGCTACACCTTC
. TRBJ2-3 . TRBV29-1 CSVETIPSTDTQYF TGCAGCGTTGAAACCATACCTAGCACAGATACGCAGTATTTT
TRBD2 TRBJ2-3 . TRBV7-9 CASCRGLAGSADTQYF TGTGCCAGCTGCCGGGGACTAGCGGGGTCCGCAGATACGCAGTATTTT
. TRBJ2-3 . TRBV4-2 CASSPGGGKATDTQYF TGTGCCAGCAGCCCCGGTGGGGGGAAAGCCACAGATACGCAGTATTTT
. TRBJ2-4 few TRBV20-1 CSASGGGTKNIQYF TGCAGTGCTAGTGGAGGTGGGACCAAAAACATTCAGTACTTC
TRBD1 TRBJ2-2 . TRBV27 CASTLWGTATGELFF TGTGCCAGCACTCTCTGGGGGACAGCAACCGGGGAGCTGTTTTTT
. TRBJ2-5 . TRBV20-1 CSAIVGGGWTQYF TGCAGTGCTATTGTAGGGGGTGGATGGACCCAGTACTTC
TRBD2 TRBJ2-2 few TRBV29-1 CSVELAGVNTGELFF TGCAGCGTTGAACTAGCGGGAGTAAACACCGGGGAGCTGTTTTTT
. TRBJ1-6 . TRBV6-1 CASRRGASNSYNSPLHF TGCGCCAGCAGAAGAGGGGCGTCAAACTCCTATAATTCACCCCTCCACTTT
. TRBJ1-2 few TRBV7-2 CASSFPAGTSGYTF TGTGCCAGCAGCTTTCCTGCAGGGACGAGTGGCTACACCTTC
. TRBJ1-1 . TRBV30 CAWSRQVNTEAFF TGTGCCTGGAGTCGGCAAGTGAACACTGAAGCTTTCTTT
TRBD2 TRBJ2-4 many TRBV7-9 CASSWSGGAKNIQYF TGTGCCAGCAGCTGGTCGGGGGGAGCCAAAAACATTCAGTACTTC
TRBD1 TRBJ2-7 . TRBV9 CASSPRGTGGYEQYF TGTGCCAGCAGCCCCCGTGGGACAGGGGGCTACGAGCAGTACTTC
TRBD2 TRBJ2-2 few TRBV7-2 CASSLFGGAGTGELFF TGTGCCAGCAGCTTATTCGGGGGGGCGGGCACCGGGGAGCTGTTTTTT
. TRBJ2-3 . TRBV10-3 CAISDSGTSTDTQYF TGTGCCATCAGTGATTCCGGAACTAGCACAGATACGCAGTATTTT
TRBD1 TRBJ1-2 . TRBV11-2 CASSLLTGKGYTF TGTGCCAGCAGCCTCCTGACAGGGAAGGGCTACACCTTC
. TRBJ2-1 . TRBV6-2/TRBV6-3 CASSYSRLRAYNEQFF TGTGCCAGCAGTTACTCGCGACTCCGCGCCTACAATGAGCAGTTCTTC
TRBD1 TRBJ2-3 . TRBV10-3 CAISERQGPSDTQYF TGTGCCATCAGTGAAAGACAGGGTCCTTCAGATACGCAGTATTTT
. TRBJ2-5 few TRBV9 CASSVAAGTQQETQYF TGTGCCAGCAGCGTAGCTGCTGGGACTCAACAAGAGACCCAGTACTTC
. TRBJ1-2 . TRBV20-1 CSATPTGRAYGYTF TGCAGTGCTACGCCCACGGGGCGTGCATATGGCTACACCTTC
. TRBJ2-1 . TRBV4-2 CASSPRANEQFF TGTGCCAGCAGCCCGAGGGCCAATGAGCAGTTCTTC
TRBD1 TRBJ1-2 few TRBV5-1 CASSSSQGAEGYTF TGCGCCAGCAGCTCCTCCCAGGGGGCCGAAGGCTACACCTTC
. TRBJ2-2 . TRBV7-3 CASSLWGSGNTGELFF TGTGCCAGCAGCTTATGGGGTAGCGGAAACACCGGGGAGCTGTTTTTT
. TRBJ1-4 few TRBV5-1 CASSLARQGYEKLFF TGCGCCAGCAGCTTGGCACGGCAGGGTTATGAAAAACTGTTTTTT
TRBD1 TRBJ2-1 few TRBV6-1 CASSRKGTGGNEQFF TGTGCCAGCAGCCGAAAAGGGACAGGGGGCAATGAGCAGTTCTTC
TRBD2 TRBJ2-1 few TRBV20-1 CSAIRTSGTNEQFF TGCAGTGCTATACGGACTAGCGGGACGAATGAGCAGTTCTTC
. TRBJ2-7 . TRBV4-3 CASSQDVRYEQYF TGCGCCAGCAGCCAAGATGTGCGTTACGAGCAGTACTTC
TRBD1 TRBJ2-6 . TRBV30 CAWSGTGWRGANVLTF TGTGCCTGGAGCGGGACAGGATGGCGGGGGGCCAACGTCCTGACTTTC
. TRBJ2-3 . TRBV12-3/TRBV12-4 CASSPQGGRGIDTQYF TGTGCCAGCAGCCCACAGGGGGGGCGCGGGATCGATACGCAGTATTTT
. TRBJ2-3 . TRBV29-1 CSVDGGILGQDTQYF TGCAGCGTTGATGGAGGGATCCTTGGTCAGGATACGCAGTATTTT
. TRBJ1-6 . TRBV4-3 CASSQDARGNSPLHF TGCGCCAGCAGCCAAGATGCACGGGGGAATTCACCCCTCCACTTT
TRBD1 TRBJ2-2 few TRBV10-3 CAISEQGSLGDTGELFF TGTGCCATCAGTGAACAGGGGTCACTGGGGGACACCGGGGAGCTGTTTTTT
. TRBJ2-5 . TRBV6-1 CASSPRRDSGGETQYF TGTGCCAGCAGTCCCCGGAGGGACTCAGGAGGAGAGACCCAGTACTTC
. TRBJ1-5 . TRBV6-6 CASTLGQSNQPQHF TGTGCCAGCACCCTCGGGCAGAGCAATCAGCCCCAGCATTTT
TRBD1 TRBJ1-1 . TRBV4-2 CASSPAGGQGNDEAFF TGTGCCAGCAGCCCCGCGGGGGGACAGGGGAACGATGAAGCTTTCTTT
. TRBJ2-1 once TRBV29-1 CSASSLSDEQFF TGCAGCGCCTCGAGTCTATCCGATGAGCAGTTCTTC
. TRBJ2-7 few TRBV7-2 CASSSKAAYEQYF TGTGCCAGCAGCTCCAAGGCTGCCTACGAGCAGTACTTC
. TRBJ1-5 . TRBV4-3 CASSQNPNSNQPQHF TGCGCCAGCAGCCAAAACCCGAATAGCAATCAGCCCCAGCATTTT
. TRBJ2-2 . TRBV29-1 CSVGAPGNTGELFF TGCAGCGTTGGGGCCCCCGGGAACACCGGGGAGCTGTTTTTT
. TRBJ1-2 . TRBV4-1 CASSPTVQQIYGYTF TGCGCCAGCAGCCCGACAGTTCAACAAATCTATGGCTACACCTTC
. TRBJ1-1 . TRBV4-3 CASSQEHGGNTEAFF TGCGCCAGCAGCCAAGAACACGGGGGGAACACTGAAGCTTTCTTT
. TRBJ2-4 few TRBV20-1 CSAGTIENIQYF TGCAGCGCCGGGACGATAGAAAACATTCAGTACTTC